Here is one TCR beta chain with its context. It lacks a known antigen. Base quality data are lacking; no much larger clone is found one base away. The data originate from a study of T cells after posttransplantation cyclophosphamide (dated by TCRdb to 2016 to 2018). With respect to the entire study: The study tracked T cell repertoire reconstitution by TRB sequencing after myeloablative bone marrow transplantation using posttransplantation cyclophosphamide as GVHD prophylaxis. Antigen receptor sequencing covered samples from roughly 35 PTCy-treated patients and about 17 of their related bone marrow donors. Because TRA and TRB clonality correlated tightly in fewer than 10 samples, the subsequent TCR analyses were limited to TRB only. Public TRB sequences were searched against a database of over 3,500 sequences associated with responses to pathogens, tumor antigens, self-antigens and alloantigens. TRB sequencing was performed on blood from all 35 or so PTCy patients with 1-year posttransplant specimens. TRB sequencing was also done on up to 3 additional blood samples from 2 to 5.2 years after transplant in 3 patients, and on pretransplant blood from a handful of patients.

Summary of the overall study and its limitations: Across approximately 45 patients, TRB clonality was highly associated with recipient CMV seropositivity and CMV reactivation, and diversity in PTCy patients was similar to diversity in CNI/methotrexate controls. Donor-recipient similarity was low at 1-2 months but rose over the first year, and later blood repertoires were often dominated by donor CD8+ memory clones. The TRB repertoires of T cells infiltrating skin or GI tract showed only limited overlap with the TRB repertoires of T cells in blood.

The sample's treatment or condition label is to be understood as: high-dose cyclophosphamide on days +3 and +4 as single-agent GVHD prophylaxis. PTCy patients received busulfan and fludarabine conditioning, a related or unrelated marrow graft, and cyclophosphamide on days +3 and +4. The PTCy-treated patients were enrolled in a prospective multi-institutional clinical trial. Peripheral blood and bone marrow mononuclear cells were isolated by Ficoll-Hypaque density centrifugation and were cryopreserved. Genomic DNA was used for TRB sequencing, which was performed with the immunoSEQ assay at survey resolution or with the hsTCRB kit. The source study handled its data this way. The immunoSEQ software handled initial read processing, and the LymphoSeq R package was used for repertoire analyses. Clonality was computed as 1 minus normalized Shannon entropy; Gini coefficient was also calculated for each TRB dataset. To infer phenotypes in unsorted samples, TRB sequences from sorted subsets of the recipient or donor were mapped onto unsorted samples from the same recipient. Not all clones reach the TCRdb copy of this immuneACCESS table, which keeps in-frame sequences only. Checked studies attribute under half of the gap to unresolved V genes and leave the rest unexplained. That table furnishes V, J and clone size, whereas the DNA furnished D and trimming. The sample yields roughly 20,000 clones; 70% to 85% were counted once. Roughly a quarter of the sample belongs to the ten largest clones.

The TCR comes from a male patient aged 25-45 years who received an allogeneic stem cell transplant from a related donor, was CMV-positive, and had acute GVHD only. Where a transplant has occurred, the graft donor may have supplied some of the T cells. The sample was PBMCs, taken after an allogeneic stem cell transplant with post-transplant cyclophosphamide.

The DNA is as follows: TGTGCCAGCAGTGGATGGACTAGCGGGGGGGGCACAGATACGCAGTATTTT. Translated, it gives CASSGWTSGGGTDTQYF. The chain uses TRBV2 and TRBJ2-3, with 15 junctional bases fitting TRBD2. Relative to germline, V is missing 4 bases and J is missing 1 base, with 3 bases of the junction outside any gene match. From the cysteine through the phenylalanine, the CDR3 covers 17 amino acids. Solely the CDR3 DNA is kept, with 51 bases framed from the first base. The germline V gene supplies CDR1 SNHLY and CDR2 FYNNEI.